These 19 T cell receptor beta chains originate from one sample sequenced in a study of shared clonotypes between healthy human individuals (TCRdb year 2020). The library was built by means of the immunoSEQ multiplex PCR assay. The source is immuneACCESS, and TCRdb retained only in-frame sequences with V and J called. Part of the clones is not carried over; for the studies checked, unresolved V genes explain less than half of this, and the remainder is unexplained. The sample table contains hundreds of thousands of clones; only one count was recorded for about 96% of them. In total, the top ten clones hold approximately 0.06% of the sample. What was sequenced was naive CD4+ T cells sorted from blood. The cell subset or site tag for this specimen amounts to: CD45RA+ positively selected. The receptors here all came from a woman between 25 and 40 years old in good health.

J is TRBJ1-2 and V is TRBV7-3; 7 bases align to TRBD1. The CDR3 consists of 13 residues. With 4 bases clipped from V and 4 bases from J, the junction kept 3 bases outside the gene matches. Germline CDR1 is SGHTA and CDR2 is FQGTGA. The chain's CDR3 is CASSSGQVYGYTF. CDR3 bases: TGTGCCAGCAGCTCAGGACAGGTCTATGGCTACACCTTC.

V is TRBV28 and J is TRBJ1-3; D gene unclear. The V end was cut by 2 bases, the J end by 3 bases, with 8 bases between. The CDR3 totals 14 residues. CDR1 and CDR2 (germline): MDHEN, SYDVKM. The CDR3 DNA reads as TGTGCCAGCAGTTTAGAGGGAGGTGGAAACACCATATATTTT. This translates into CASSLEGGGNTIYF.

Only one count was recorded for this clone. The chain has TRBV6-6 and TRBJ2-3, with a weak D call TRBD1 (6 bases). V shed 7 bases and J shed 2 bases, with 13 bases lying between them. Germline assignment: CDR1 MNHNY and CDR2 SVGAGI (reference sequence). This CDR3 region has 14 residues. CDR3 sequence: CASTEGDHTDTQYF. For the CDR3, the DNA is TGTGCCAGCACTGAGGGGGACCACACAGATACGCAGTATTTT.

CDR3 in amino acids: CASSLTGIVAGELFF. For the CDR3, the DNA is TGTGCCAGCAGTCTGACAGGGATTGTAGCCGGGGAGCTGTTTTTT. The chain employs TRBV2 and TRBJ2-2; 7 bases match TRBD1. Germline CDR1 SNHLY, CDR2 FYNNEI. V was pared by 5 bases and J by 6 bases, with 9 bases of the junction left unmatched. The CDR3 loop spans 15 amino acids.

The chain couples TRBV7-9 to TRBJ2-3, with 9 positions matching TRBD2. The length of the CDR3 is 16 residues. Looked up from germline, CDR1 is SEHNR and CDR2 is FQNEAQ (reference sequence). V dropped 5 bases and J dropped 11; count of bases not matched to a gene: 17. CDR3 sequence (DNA): TGTGCCAGCAGCAAGCCCGGGCGGGAGGGCCGGCCTTTGCAGTATTTT. Its protein product is CASSKPGREGRPLQYF.

In its sample, this clone was seen once. The V gene is TRBV27, the J gene TRBJ2-7; 8 nucleotides align to TRBD2. The junction had 5 bases not matched to a gene; V was cut back by 0 bases and J by 4 bases. CDR1 and CDR2 (germline): MNHEY, SMNVEV (reference sequence). The CDR3 is made up of 15 amino acids. CDR3 region: CASSLSARGGYEQYF. DNA for the CDR3: TGTGCCAGCAGTTTATCGGCCCGGGGGGGGTACGAGCAGTACTTC.

The chain combines TRBV2 with TRBJ2-3; 11 bases line up with TRBD2. V lost 5 bases to trimming and J lost 7 bases; unmatched junction nucleotides: 8. The CDR3 consists of 15 residues. CDR1 and CDR2 from the germline V gene are SNHLY and FYNNEI. CDR3 sequence (DNA): TGTGCCAGCAGTCATAGCGGGAGGGTTGAAAATACGCAGTATTTT. Residues: CASSHSGRVENTQYF.

This chain links TRBV5-1 with TRBJ2-1; 9 positions match TRBD2. Germline V lookup: CDR1 SGHRS, CDR2 YFSETQ. The CDR3 covers 16 residues. The V and J ends lost 0 bases and 10 bases, in that order; junction bases with no gene match: 11. The CDR3 loop is CASSLAFAGGVTEQFF. The CDR3 DNA sequence: TGCGCCAGCAGCTTGGCTTTTGCGGGAGGGGTTACCGAGCAGTTCTTC.

The rearrangement uses TRBV19 and TRBJ1-5; no definite D call. V lost 6 bases and J 7 bases, leaving 19 bases between the germline ends. Germline CDR1 LNHDA, CDR2 SQIVND (reference sequence). CDR3 length equals 15 residues. CDR3 loop: CASRKNPGVRQPQHF. In DNA, the CDR3 is TGTGCCAGTAGAAAAAACCCGGGTGTCAGGCAGCCCCAGCATTTT.

The CDR3 loop is CASSPMASLAGGTGELFF. As DNA, the CDR3 is TGTGCCAGCTCACCCATGGCGTCGCTAGCGGGAGGGACCGGGGAGCTGTTTTTT. This sequence joins TRBV18 and TRBJ2-2; 12 bases are shared with TRBD2. Germline CDR1 reads KGHSH; CDR2 reads LQKENI. CDR3 length equals 18 residues. The J segment lost 5 bases and the V segment lost 3 bases, leaving 10 bases of the junction unmatched.

This clone was picked up one time. The V call is TRBV27, the J call TRBJ2-1, with TRBD2 matching over 8 bases. V was pared by 3 bases and J by 8 bases, with 9 bases of the junction left unmatched. CDR1 is MNHEY and CDR2 is SMNVEV in the germline V gene (reference sequence). The CDR3 is 15 amino acids. The CDR3 DNA reads TGTGCCAGCAGTTTCGGGACTAGTCCCTCTCATGAGCAGTTCTTC. It yields the protein CASSFGTSPSHEQFF.

The CDR3 sequence: CASSQDRGITEAFF. The DNA for the CDR3 is TGCGCCAGCAGCCAAGACAGGGGAATCACTGAAGCTTTCTTT. This sequence joins TRBV4-1 and TRBJ1-1; possibly TRBD1 for D (6 bases). The CDR3 is made up of 14 amino acids. Trimming shortened V by 0 bases and J by 4 bases, and 9 bases separated the two germline ends. Germline CDR1 MGHRA, CDR2 YSYEKL.

This rearrangement joins TRBV28 to TRBJ2-5, with D unclear. The J call may be wrong; the DNA end is better matched by TRBJ2-7. The CDR3 covers 12 residues. CDR1 and CDR2 (germline): MDHEN, SYDVKM. In DNA form, the CDR3 reads TGTGCCAGCAGTTGGGGATCCTACGAGCAGTACTTC. It translates to CASSWGSYEQYF.

The V call is TRBV19, the J call TRBJ1-1; TRBD1 matches 8 bases. CDR1 and CDR2 from the germline V gene are LNHDA and SQIVND (reference sequence). The length of the CDR3 is 14 residues. J was trimmed by 4 bases and V by 5 bases; bases with no gene match: 6. This CDR3 reads CASSSQGASTEAFF. The CDR3 DNA is TGTGCCAGTAGTTCTCAGGGGGCCAGCACTGAAGCTTTCTTT.

The chain joins TRBV15 to TRBJ1-2; D not resolved. CDR3 length: 13 residues. Germline V gives CDR1 LNHNV, CDR2 YYDKDF (reference sequence). V was clipped by 4 bases and J by 2 bases, with 8 bases between them. The CDR3: CATSIRQNYGYTF. CDR3 bases: TGTGCCACCAGCATCAGACAAAACTATGGCTACACCTTC.

The chain couples TRBV2 to TRBJ1-6; D is unresolved. Per germline, CDR1 SNHLY and CDR2 FYNNEI. The ends were cut back, 1 base at V and 10 bases at J, with 8 bases in the middle. CDR3 size: 13 residues. The CDR3 DNA follows: TGTGCCAGCAGTGAAGGGTCGGGGTCACCCCTCCACTTT. Its translation: CASSEGSGSPLHF. Full variable domain (rest looked up from reference TRBV2 and TRBJ1-6): EPEVTQTPSHQVTQMGQEVILRCVPISNHLYFYWYRQILGQKVEFLVSFYNNEISEKSEIFDDQFSVERPDGSNFTLKIRSTKLEDSAMYFCASSEGSGSPLHFGNGTRLTVT.

This chain joins TRBV2 and TRBJ1-3; 7 bases line up with TRBD1. The V segment lost 11 bases and the J segment 0 bases; nucleotides outside the gene matches: 4. From germline, CDR1 is SNHLY and CDR2 FYNNEI. This CDR3 is 13 amino acids long. The chain's CDR3 is CAGGTVSGNTIYF. The CDR3 DNA sequence: TGTGCCGGTGGGACAGTCTCTGGAAACACCATATATTTT.

The gene calls are TRBV7-6 and TRBJ2-7; unclear D gene. Germline V lookup: CDR1 SGHVS, CDR2 FNYEAQ. Trimming removed 1 base at V and 4 bases at J, with 14 bases between. This CDR3 spans 15 amino acids. CDR3 in amino acids: CASSLESVGTYEQYF. CDR3 coding DNA: TGTGCCAGCAGCTTAGAGTCGGTGGGAACTTACGAGCAGTACTTC.

J is TRBJ2-7 and V is TRBV28; the match to TRBD2 covers 9 bases. Trimming at V came to 7 bases and at J to 3 bases, leaving 7 bases not matched to a gene. CDR3 length equals 14 residues. The V gene's germline CDR1 is MDHEN and CDR2 SYDVKM. The CDR3 reads CASTAGTSLYEQYF. CDR3 nucleotides: TGTGCCAGCACCGCCGGGACTAGCCTCTACGAGCAGTACTTC.